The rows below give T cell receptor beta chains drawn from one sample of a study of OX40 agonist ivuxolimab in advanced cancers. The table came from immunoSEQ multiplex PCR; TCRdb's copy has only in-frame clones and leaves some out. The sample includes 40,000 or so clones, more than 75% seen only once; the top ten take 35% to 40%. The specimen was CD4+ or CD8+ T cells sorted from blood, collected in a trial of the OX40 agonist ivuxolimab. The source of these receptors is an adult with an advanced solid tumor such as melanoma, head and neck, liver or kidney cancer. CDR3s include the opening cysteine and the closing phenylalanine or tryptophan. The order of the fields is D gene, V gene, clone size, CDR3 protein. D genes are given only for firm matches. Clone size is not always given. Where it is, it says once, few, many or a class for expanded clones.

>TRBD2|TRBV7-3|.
CASSPTSGSYEQYF
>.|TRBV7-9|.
CASSFGGGQETQYF
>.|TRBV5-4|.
CASSLVVRSSYNEQFF
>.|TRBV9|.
CASSAGRATMGEQFF
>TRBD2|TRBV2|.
CATLEGGGGRNEQFF
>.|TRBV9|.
CASSVGTDTQYF
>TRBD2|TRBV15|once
CATSRDGGFGNIQYF
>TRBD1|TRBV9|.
CASSERDRGEQYF
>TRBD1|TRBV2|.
CASKGQGAGGYTF
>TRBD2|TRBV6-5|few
CAAWGGNTGELFF